Below are 20 T cell receptor beta chains sequenced from a single sample in a study of somatic mutations in cytotoxic T cells in rheumatoid arthritis. Here immunoSEQ multiplex PCR was the method, and the copy in TCRdb shows in-frame clones only, minus some. The profile shows 15,000 to 25,000 clones, more than 65% of them singletons. The sequencing sample was made of CD8+ T cells sorted from blood. These TCRs come from a woman aged 50 to 65 in good health.

This clone has more than one count but fewer than ten. The V call is TRBV4-2, the J call TRBJ2-7; no clear D. CDR1 LGHNA and CDR2 YNFKEQ come from the germline V gene. Trimming left V 0 bases short and J 3 bases short, with 12 bases between. The CDR3 is 15 residues long. The CDR3 loop is CASSQEAAQSYEQYF. In DNA form, the CDR3 reads TGTGCCAGCAGCCAAGAGGCCGCACAGAGCTACGAGCAGTACTTC.

V and J are TRBV25-1 and TRBJ2-7, with 9 bases identical to TRBD1. Germline CDR1 reads MGHDK; CDR2 reads SYGVNS. This CDR3 has 13 residues. V was clipped by 7 bases and J by 3 bases; unmatched bases: 4. CDR3 DNA: TGTGCCAGCACGCAGACAGGGGGCTACGAGCAGTACTTC. Its translation: CASTQTGGYEQYF.

The chain couples TRBV9 to TRBJ2-1; TRBD1 might be the D (5 bases). Trimming took off 0 bases at V and 6 bases at J, with 13 bases between the two ends. Germline-derived CDR1 and CDR2 are SGDLS and YYNGEE. The length of the CDR3 is 15 residues. DNA of the CDR3: TGTGCCAGCAGCGTAGCAGGGTGGGGTACCAATGAGCAGTTCTTC. Protein sequence: CASSVAGWGTNEQFF.

This chain connects TRBV28 to TRBJ2-7; D perhaps matches TRBD2 (5 bases). Per germline, CDR1 MDHEN and CDR2 SYDVKM. Trimming pared 5 bases from V and 0 bases from J, leaving 17 bases between. The CDR3 covers 16 residues. This chain's CDR3 is CASSPTGWPYSYEQYF. In DNA, the CDR3 is TGTGCCAGCAGTCCGACGGGATGGCCTTACTCCTACGAGCAGTACTTC.

The chain joins TRBV18 to TRBJ1-4; no reliable D call. The germline V gene encodes CDR1 KGHSH and CDR2 LQKENI. There are 12 residues in the CDR3. The V end was cut by 2 bases, the J end by 7 bases, with 5 bases between. The CDR3 DNA sequence: TGTGCCAGCTCACCAGTTGGTGAAAAACTGTTTTTT. This translates into CASSPVGEKLFF.

The V call is TRBV4-1, the J call TRBJ1-6, with 7 positions matching TRBD1. Germline loops: CDR1 MGHRA, CDR2 YSYEKL. The J segment lost 10 bases and the V segment lost 4 bases, leaving 16 bases of the junction unmatched. This CDR3 has 17 amino acids. The CDR3 sequence: CASSPPGGGTNQSPLHF. CDR3 nucleotides: TGCGCCAGCAGCCCTCCAGGGGGGGGGACCAATCAGTCACCCCTCCACTTT.

The chain joins TRBV5-8 to TRBJ2-7; D remains unclear. This CDR3 is built from 12 residues. The germline V gene encodes CDR1 SGHTS and CDR2 YDEGEE. The V end was cut by 4 bases, the J end by 0 bases, with 5 bases between. The CDR3 nucleotides read TGTGCCAGCAGCCGAACCTCCTACGAGCAGTACTTC. Protein product: CASSRTSYEQYF.

The chain carries TRBV19 and TRBJ1-1; D gene unclear. V lost 5 bases, J lost 6 bases, and 16 bases lay in between. This CDR3 contains 14 residues. The germline V gene encodes CDR1 LNHDA and CDR2 SQIVND (reference sequence). The CDR3 sequence: CASSPPGLYSEAFF. The CDR3 region has the DNA TGTGCCAGTAGTCCCCCCGGACTTTATTCTGAAGCTTTCTTT.

This chain uses TRBV7-6 with TRBJ2-1; the match to TRBD2 covers 7 bases. Germline V lookup: CDR1 SGHVS, CDR2 FNYEAQ. V lost 1 base to trimming and J lost 6 bases; unmatched junction nucleotides: 21. The CDR3 consists of 20 residues. In DNA, the CDR3 is TGTGCCAGCAGCTTAGGTCCGCGACTAGCCAAGGTAACAATTTTCAATGAGCAGTTCTTC. Translating gives CASSLGPRLAKVTIFNEQFF.

The chain links TRBV29-1 to TRBJ2-7, with 7 bases aligning to TRBD2. CDR1 is SQVTM, CDR2 ANQGSEA, per germline. V was pared by 4 bases and J by 2 bases, with 5 bases of the junction left unmatched. CDR3 length equals 13 residues. The CDR3 reads CSVGVGGTYEQYF. The CDR3 DNA follows: TGCAGCGTTGGAGTCGGGGGGACCTACGAGCAGTACTTC.

In its sample, this clone was seen a few times. V is TRBV11-3 and J is TRBJ2-7, with 10 bases aligning to TRBD2. This CDR3 contains 14 residues. Trimming at V came to 5 bases and at J to 2 bases, leaving 3 bases not matched to a gene. Germline CDR1 is SGHNT and CDR2 is YENEEA. CDR3 coding DNA: TGTGCCAGCAGCCCTAGCGGGAGCACCTACGAGCAGTACTTC. This codes for CASSPSGSTYEQYF.

CDR3 in DNA: TGTGCCAGCTCACGGACAGGGGGCGCCGACACCGGGGAGCTGTTTTTT. Protein: CASSRTGGADTGELFF. The V call is TRBV18, the J call TRBJ2-2; 11 bases fit TRBD1. The J segment lost 3 bases and the V segment lost 4 bases, leaving 4 bases of the junction unmatched. Germline V gives CDR1 KGHSH, CDR2 LQKENI. The CDR3 sequence is 16 residues long. Complete variable domain (other parts from reference TRBV18 and TRBJ2-2): NAGVMQNPRHLVRRRGQEARLRCSPMKGHSHVYWYRQLPEEGLKFMVYLQKENIIDESGMPKERFSAEFPKEGPSILRIQQVVRGDSAAYFCASSRTGGADTGELFFGEGSRLTVL.

J is TRBJ2-1 and V is TRBV7-8; 7 nucleotides match TRBD1. Trimming took 5 bases from V and 0 from J; bases not matched to a gene: 4. Germline CDR1 reads SGHVS; CDR2 reads FQNEAQ. There are 15 residues in the CDR3. This CDR3 is CASSIQGSSYNEQFF. Here the CDR3 DNA reads TGTGCCAGCAGCATACAGGGGAGCTCCTACAATGAGCAGTTCTTC.

The CDR3 nucleotides are TGCGCCAGCAGTGAGTCTGGTAGCGGGGACGAGCAGTACTTC. As protein: CASSESGSGDEQYF. The J gene is TRBJ2-5, the V gene TRBV10-1, with 8 bases that match TRBD2. The J call may be wrong; the DNA end is better matched by TRBJ2-7. CDR3 length: 14 amino acids. The V gene's germline CDR1 is WNHNN and CDR2 SYGVQD (reference sequence).

The rearrangement uses TRBV6-1 and TRBJ1-5; maybe TRBD1 (6 bases). Germline lookup yields CDR1 MNHNS and CDR2 SASEGT. This CDR3 is 15 amino acids long. The V end was cut by 1 base, the J end by 2 bases, with 9 bases between. CDR3 DNA sequence: TGTGCCAGCAGTGAAGAGGCAGGGGGCAATCAGCCCCAGCATTTT. Its translation is CASSEEAGGNQPQHF.

This clone was detected only once. The V and J genes are TRBV9 and TRBJ1-2, with D perhaps matching TRBD1 (6 bases). Germline CDR1 is SGDLS and CDR2 is YYNGEE. V was shortened by 5 bases and J by 6 bases, with 17 bases between the two germline ends. This CDR3 spans 14 amino acids. CDR3 in amino acids: CASSEGGREHGYTF. CDR3 DNA: TGTGCCAGCAGTGAGGGGGGCAGGGAGCATGGCTACACCTTC.

This chain uses TRBV19 with TRBJ2-7; D may correspond to TRBD1 or TRBD2 (5 bases each). The CDR3 is 14 amino acids. The germline CDR1 and CDR2 sequences are LNHDA and SQIVND (reference sequence). V lost 8 bases and J 0 bases, leaving 14 bases between the germline ends. CDR3 DNA: TGTGCCAGTGGTCACCGGGGACCCTCCTACGAGCAGTACTTC. It codes for CASGHRGPSYEQYF.

The chain employs TRBV7-9 and TRBJ2-1; D remains ambiguous. The ends were cut back, 6 bases at V and 4 bases at J, with 13 bases in the middle. The CDR3 has 14 residues. The germline gives CDR1 SEHNR, CDR2 FQNEAQ (reference sequence). CDR3 amino acids: CASSMVDPYNEQFF. CDR3 coding DNA: TGTGCCAGCAGTATGGTAGACCCTTACAATGAGCAGTTCTTC.

The chain has TRBV7-6 and TRBJ1-2; D ambiguous. CDR3 length: 14 residues. Germline V lookup: CDR1 SGHVS, CDR2 FNYEAQ. Trimming pared 2 bases from V and 2 bases from J, leaving 9 bases between. The CDR3 sequence: CASSLTLNNYGYTF. The CDR3 nucleotides are TGTGCCAGCAGCTTAACCTTGAACAACTATGGCTACACCTTC.

V is TRBV11-2 and J is TRBJ2-3; TRBD1 agrees at 8 bases. Trimming removed 1 base from V and 5 bases from J; junction bases left unmatched: 2. This CDR3 is built from 14 residues. Per germline, CDR1 SGHAT and CDR2 FQNNGV. The CDR3: CASSLGTGLDTQYF. CDR3 DNA sequence: TGTGCCAGCAGCTTAGGGACAGGGTTAGATACGCAGTATTTT.